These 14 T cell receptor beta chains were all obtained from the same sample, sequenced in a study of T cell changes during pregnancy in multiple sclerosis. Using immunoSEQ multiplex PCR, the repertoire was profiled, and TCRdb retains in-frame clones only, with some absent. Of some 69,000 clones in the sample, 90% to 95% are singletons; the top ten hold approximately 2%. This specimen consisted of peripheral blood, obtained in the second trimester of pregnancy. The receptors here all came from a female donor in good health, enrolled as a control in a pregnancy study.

CDR3 in DNA: TGTGCCAGCGCTAGGGGGCGACCGAACACCGGGGAGCTGTTTTTT. Residues: CASARGRPNTGELFF. The chain combines TRBV13 with TRBJ2-2; TRBD1 agrees at 7 bases. The V and J ends lost 8 bases and 0 bases, in that order; junction bases with no gene match: 6. The CDR3 has 15 residues. Germline V gene sequence: CDR1 PRHDT, CDR2 FYEKMQ (reference sequence).

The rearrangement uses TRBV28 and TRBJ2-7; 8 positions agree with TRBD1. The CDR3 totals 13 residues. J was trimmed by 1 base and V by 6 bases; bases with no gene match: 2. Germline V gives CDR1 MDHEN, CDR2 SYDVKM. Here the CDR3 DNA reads TGTGCCAGCAGGCGACAGGGGTCCTACGAGCAGTACTTC. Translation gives CASRRQGSYEQYF.

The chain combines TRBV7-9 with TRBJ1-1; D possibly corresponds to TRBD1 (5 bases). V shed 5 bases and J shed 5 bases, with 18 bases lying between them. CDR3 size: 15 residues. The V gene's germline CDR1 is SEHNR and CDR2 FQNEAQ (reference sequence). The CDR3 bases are TGTGCCAGCAGCCCAGATCGTCCGGGGGGGACTGAAGCTTTCTTT. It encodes CASSPDRPGGTEAFF.

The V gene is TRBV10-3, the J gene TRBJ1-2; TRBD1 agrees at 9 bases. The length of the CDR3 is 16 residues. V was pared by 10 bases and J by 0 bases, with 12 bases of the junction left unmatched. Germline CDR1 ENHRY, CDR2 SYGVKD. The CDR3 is CATRLSGQGSNYGYTF. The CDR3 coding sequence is TGTGCCACCCGACTATCGGGACAGGGTTCTAACTATGGCTACACCTTC.

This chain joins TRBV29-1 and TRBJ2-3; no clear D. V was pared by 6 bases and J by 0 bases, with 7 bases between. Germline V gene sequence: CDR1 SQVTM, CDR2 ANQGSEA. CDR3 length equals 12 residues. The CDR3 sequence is CSVMTSTDTQYF. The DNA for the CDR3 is TGCAGCGTCATGACAAGCACAGATACGCAGTATTTT.

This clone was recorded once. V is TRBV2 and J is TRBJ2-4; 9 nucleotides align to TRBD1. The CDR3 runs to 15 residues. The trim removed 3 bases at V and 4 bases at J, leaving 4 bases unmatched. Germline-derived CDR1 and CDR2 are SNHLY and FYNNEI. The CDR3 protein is CASSETGQGKNIQYF. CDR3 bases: TGTGCCAGCAGTGAGACGGGACAGGGAAAAAACATTCAGTACTTC.

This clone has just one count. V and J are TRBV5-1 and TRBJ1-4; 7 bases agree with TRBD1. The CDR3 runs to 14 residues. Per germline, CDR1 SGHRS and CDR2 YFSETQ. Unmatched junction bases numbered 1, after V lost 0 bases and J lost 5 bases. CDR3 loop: CASSLGDSNEKLFF. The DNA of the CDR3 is TGCGCCAGCAGCTTGGGGGACAGCAATGAAAAACTGTTTTTT.

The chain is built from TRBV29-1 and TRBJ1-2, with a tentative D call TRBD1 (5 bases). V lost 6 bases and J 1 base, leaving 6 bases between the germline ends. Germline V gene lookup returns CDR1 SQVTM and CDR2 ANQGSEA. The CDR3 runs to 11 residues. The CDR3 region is CSVQVNYGYTF. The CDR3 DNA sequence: TGCAGCGTACAGGTTAACTATGGCTACACCTTC.

The CDR3 nucleotides are TGTGCTAGTGGTTTGTCGGGCAATGAGCAGTTCTTC. Residues: CASGLSGNEQFF. The V and J genes are TRBV12-5 and TRBJ2-1; D remains unclear. V was clipped by 2 bases and J by 6 bases, with 5 bases between them. This CDR3 comprises 12 residues. Germline CDR1 LGHNT, CDR2 FRNRAP.

The CDR3 DNA reads TGCAGCGTTGCACAACCTTATGGCTACACCTTC. Its translation: CSVAQPYGYTF. The gene calls are TRBV29-1 and TRBJ1-2; no definite D call. This CDR3 is built from 11 residues. Germline V gene lookup returns CDR1 SQVTM and CDR2 ANQGSEA. The germline V and J ends were trimmed by 4 bases and 5 bases, with 8 bases remaining between them.

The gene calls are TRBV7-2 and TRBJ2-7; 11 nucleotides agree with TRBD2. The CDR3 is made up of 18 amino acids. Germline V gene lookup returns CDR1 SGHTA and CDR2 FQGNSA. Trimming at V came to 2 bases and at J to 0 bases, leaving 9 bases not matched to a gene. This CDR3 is CASSLQGSGGVSSYEQYF. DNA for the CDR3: TGTGCCAGCAGCTTACAGGGTAGCGGGGGGGTGAGCTCCTACGAGCAGTACTTC.

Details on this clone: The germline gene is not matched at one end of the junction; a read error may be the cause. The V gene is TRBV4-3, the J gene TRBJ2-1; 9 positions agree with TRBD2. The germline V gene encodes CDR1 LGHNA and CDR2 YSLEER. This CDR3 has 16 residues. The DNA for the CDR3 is TGCGCCAGCAGCCAAGCGGGGCGGGGGGGCTACACTGAGCAGTTCTTC. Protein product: CASSQAGRGGYTEQFF.

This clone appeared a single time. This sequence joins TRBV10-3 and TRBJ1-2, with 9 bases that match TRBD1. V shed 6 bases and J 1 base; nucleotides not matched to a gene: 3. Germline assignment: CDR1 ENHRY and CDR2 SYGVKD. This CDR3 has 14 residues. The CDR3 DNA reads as TGTGCCATCAGCCCGACAGGGGGTAACTATGGCTACACCTTC. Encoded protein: CAISPTGGNYGYTF.

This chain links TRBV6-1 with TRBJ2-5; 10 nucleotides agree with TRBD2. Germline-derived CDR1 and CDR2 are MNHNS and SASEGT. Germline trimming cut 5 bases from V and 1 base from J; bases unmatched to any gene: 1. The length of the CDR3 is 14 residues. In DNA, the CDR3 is TGTGCCAGCAGTCTAGCGGGGGCCCAAGAGACCCAGTACTTC. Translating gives CASSLAGAQETQYF.